The clone carrying this T cell receptor (beta chain) was seen a handful of times. The antigen remains unidentified. The study, taken as a whole, reports: Tumor memory CD4+ T cell TCR gene usage clustered with blood and lymph node memory CD4+ cells and lymph node naive CD4+ cells.

The length of the CDR3 is 11 residues. Germline lookup yields CDR1 DFQATT and CDR2 SNEGSKA (reference sequence). Trimming took 1 base from V and 10 from J, leaving 10 bases between them. After constant-region reverse-primer amplification, full-length variable regions underwent semi-nested PCR with Nested Universal Primer A. TCRdb fed the 5' RACE reads into MiXCR, producing one record per CDR3 protein. This sample carries 5,000 to 6,000 distinct CDR3 sequences, roughly 51% of them seen once, and the ten largest clones take around 4%. The TCR originated in a female donor with breast cancer. The chain couples TRBV20-1 to TRBJ1-2; no definite D call. Sequencing was performed on memory CD4+ T cells sorted from blood. Subset described: memory CD4+ T cells, CD4+CD45RO+CD25-. The CDR3 reads CSARGDRLYTF. The CDR3 DNA sequence: TGCAGTGCTAGAGGGGATCGGCTCTACACCTTC.